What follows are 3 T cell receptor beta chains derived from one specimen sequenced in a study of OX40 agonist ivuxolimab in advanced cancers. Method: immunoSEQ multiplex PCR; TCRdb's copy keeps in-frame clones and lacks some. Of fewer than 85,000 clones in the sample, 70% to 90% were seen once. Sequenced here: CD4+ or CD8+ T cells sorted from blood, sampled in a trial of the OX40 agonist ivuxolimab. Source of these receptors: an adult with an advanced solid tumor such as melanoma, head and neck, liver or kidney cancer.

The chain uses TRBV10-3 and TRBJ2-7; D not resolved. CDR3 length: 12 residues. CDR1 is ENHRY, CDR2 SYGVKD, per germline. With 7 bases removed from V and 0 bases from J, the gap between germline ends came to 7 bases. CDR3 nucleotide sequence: TGTGCCATCATTCGTTACTCCTACGAGCAGTACTTC. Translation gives CAIIRYSYEQYF.

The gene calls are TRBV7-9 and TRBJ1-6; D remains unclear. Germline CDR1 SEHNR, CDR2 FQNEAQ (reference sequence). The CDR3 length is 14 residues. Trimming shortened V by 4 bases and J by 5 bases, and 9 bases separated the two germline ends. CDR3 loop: CASSYAGDNSPLHF. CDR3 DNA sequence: TGTGCCAGCAGCTATGCCGGCGATAATTCACCCCTCCACTTT.

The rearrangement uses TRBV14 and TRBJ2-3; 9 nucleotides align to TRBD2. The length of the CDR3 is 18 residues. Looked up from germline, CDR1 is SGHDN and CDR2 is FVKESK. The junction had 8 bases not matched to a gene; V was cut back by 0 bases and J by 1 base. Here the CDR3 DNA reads TGTGCCAGCAGCCAAGAGTCGACCGGGACTAGCCGCACAGATACGCAGTATTTT. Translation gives CASSQESTGTSRTDTQYF.